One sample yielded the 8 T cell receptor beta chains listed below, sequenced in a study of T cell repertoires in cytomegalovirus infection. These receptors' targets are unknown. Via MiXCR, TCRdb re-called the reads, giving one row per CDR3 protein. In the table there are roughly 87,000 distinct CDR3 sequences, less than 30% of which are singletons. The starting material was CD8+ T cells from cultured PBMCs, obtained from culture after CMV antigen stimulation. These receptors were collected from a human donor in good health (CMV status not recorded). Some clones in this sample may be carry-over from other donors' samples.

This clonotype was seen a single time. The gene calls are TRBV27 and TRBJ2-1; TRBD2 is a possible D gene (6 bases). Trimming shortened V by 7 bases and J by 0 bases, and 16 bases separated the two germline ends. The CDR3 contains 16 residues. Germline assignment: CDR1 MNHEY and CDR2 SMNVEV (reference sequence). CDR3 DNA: TGTGCCAGCATTAAAGGCGGGGCTAGCTCCTACAATGAGCAGTTCTTC. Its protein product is CASIKGGASSYNEQFF.

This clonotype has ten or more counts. CDR3 region: CASSNPIRGAEAFF. The CDR3 bases are TGTGCCAGTAGTAACCCAATCCGCGGCGCTGAAGCTTTCTTT. The chain uses TRBV19 and TRBJ1-1; no definite D call. With 4 bases removed from V and 6 bases from J, the gap between germline ends came to 15 bases. Germline V lookup: CDR1 LNHDA, CDR2 SQIVND (reference sequence). CDR3 length: 14 residues.

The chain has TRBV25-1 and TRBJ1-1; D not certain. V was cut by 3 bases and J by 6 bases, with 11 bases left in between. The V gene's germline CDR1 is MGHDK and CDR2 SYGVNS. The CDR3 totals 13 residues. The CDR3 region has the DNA TGTGCCAGCAGTGATCTAATAACATCTGAAGCTTTCTTT. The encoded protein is CASSDLITSEAFF.

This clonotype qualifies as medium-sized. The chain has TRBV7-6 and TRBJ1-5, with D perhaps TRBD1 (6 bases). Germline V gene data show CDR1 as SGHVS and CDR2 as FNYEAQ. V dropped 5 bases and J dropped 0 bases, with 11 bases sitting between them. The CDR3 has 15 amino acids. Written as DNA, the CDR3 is TGTGCCAGCAGCCCAGGGGTGGATAGCAATCAGCCCCAGCATTTT. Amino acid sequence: CASSPGVDSNQPQHF.

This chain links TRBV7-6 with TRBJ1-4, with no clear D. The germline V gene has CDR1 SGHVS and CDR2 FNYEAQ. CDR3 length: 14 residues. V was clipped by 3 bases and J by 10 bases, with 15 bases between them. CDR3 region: CASSFDGGGGKLFF. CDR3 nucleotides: TGTGCCAGCAGCTTCGACGGCGGCGGCGGAAAACTGTTTTTT.

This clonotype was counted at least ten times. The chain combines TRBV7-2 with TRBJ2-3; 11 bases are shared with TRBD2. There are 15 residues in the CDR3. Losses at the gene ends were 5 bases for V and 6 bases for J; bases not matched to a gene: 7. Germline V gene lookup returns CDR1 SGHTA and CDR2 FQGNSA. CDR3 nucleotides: TGTGCCAGCAGCCTTAGCGGGGGGGCGGCCGATACGCAGTATTTT. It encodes CASSLSGGAADTQYF.

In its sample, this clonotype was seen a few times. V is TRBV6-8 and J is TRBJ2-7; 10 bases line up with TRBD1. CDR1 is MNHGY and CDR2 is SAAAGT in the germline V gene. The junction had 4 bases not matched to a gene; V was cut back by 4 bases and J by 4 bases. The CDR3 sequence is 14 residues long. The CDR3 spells CASSWGQGLYEQYF. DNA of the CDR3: TGTGCCAGCAGTTGGGGACAGGGGTTGTACGAGCAGTACTTC.

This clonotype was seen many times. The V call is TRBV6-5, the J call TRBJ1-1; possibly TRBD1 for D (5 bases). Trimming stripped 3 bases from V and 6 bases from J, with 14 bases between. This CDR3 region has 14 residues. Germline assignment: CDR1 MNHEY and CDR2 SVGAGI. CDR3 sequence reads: CASSYRAGSPEAFF. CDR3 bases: TGTGCCAGCAGTTATAGGGCAGGGAGTCCTGAAGCTTTCTTT.